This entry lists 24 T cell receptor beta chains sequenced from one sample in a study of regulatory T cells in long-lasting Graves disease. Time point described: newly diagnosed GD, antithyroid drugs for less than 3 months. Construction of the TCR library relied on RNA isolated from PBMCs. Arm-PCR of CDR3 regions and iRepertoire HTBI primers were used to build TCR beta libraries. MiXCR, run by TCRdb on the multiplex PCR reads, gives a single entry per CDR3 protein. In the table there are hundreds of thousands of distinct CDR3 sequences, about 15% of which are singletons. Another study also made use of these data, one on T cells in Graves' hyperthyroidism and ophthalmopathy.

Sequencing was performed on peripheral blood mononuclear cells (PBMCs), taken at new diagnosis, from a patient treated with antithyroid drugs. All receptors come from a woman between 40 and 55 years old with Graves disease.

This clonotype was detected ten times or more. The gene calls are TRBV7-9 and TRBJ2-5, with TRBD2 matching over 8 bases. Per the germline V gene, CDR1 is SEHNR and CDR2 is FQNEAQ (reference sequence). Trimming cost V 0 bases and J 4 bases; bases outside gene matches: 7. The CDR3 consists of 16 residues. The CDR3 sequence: CASSLARGLAGETQYF. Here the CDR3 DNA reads TGTGCCAGCAGCTTAGCGAGAGGGCTAGCGGGAGAGACCCAGTACTTC. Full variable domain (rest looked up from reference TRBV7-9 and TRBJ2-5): DTGVSQNPRHKITKRGQNVTFRCDPISEHNRLYWYRQTLGQGPEFLTYFQNEAQLEKSRLLSDRFSAERPKGSFSTLEIQRTEQGDSAMYLCASSLARGLAGETQYFGPGTRLLVL.

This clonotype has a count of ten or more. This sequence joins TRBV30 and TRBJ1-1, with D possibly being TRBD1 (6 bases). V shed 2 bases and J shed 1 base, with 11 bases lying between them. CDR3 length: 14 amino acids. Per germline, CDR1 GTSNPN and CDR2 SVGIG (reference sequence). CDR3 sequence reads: CAWSMGGANTEAFF. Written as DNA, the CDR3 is TGTGCCTGGAGTATGGGGGGGGCGAACACTGAAGCTTTCTTT.

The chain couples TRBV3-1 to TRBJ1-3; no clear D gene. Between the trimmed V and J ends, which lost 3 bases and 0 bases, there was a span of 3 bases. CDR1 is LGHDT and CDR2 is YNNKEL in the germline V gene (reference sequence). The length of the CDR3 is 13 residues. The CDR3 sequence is CASSHRSGNTIYF. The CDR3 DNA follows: TGTGCCAGCAGCCACCGCTCTGGAAACACCATATATTTT.

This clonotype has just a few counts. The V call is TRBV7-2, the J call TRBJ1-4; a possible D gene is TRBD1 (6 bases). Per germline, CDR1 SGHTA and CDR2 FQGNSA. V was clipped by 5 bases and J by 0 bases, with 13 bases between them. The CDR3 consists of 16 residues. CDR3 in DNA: TGTGCCAGCAGCAAGGGGACAATCGCAACTAATGAAAAACTGTTTTTT. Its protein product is CASSKGTIATNEKLFF.

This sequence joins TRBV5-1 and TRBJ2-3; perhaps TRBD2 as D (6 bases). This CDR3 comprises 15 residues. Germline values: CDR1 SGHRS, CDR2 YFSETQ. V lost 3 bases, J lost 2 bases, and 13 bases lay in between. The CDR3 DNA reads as TGCGCCAGCAGCTATAGCGGATTTTACACAGATACGCAGTATTTT. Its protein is CASSYSGFYTDTQYF.

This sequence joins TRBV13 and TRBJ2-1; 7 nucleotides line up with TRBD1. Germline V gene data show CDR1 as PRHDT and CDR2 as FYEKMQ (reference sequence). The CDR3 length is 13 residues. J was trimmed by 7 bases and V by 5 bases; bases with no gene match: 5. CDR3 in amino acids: CASSTQGQNEQFF. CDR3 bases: TGTGCCAGCAGCACACAGGGGCAAAATGAGCAGTTCTTC.

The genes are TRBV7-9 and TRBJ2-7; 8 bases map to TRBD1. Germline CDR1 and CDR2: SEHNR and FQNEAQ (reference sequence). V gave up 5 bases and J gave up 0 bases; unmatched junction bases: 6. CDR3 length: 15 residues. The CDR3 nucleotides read TGTGCCAGCAGCATGGGGACAGGAGCCTCCTACGAGCAGTACTTC. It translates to CASSMGTGASYEQYF.

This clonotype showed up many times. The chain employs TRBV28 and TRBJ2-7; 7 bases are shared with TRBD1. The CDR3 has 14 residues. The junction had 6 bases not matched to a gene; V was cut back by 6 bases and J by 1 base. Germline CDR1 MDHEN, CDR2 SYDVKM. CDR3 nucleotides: TGTGCCAGCAGGTATGACAGGGCTTCCTACGAGCAGTACTTC. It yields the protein CASRYDRASYEQYF.

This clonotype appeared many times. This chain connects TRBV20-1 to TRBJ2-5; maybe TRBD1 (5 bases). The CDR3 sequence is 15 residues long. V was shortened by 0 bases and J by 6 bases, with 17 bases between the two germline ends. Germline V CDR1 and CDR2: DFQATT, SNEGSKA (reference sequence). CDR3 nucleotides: TGCAGTGCTAGAGATCAGGTGTCAGGGTCTCAGACCCAGTACTTC. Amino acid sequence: CSARDQVSGSQTQYF.

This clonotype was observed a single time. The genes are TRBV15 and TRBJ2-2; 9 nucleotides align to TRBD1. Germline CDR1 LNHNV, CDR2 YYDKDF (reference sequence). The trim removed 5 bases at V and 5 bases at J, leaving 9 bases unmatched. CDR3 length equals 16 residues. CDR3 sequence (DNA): TGTGCCACCAGCCTCAGAGTTGGGACAGGGACCGGGGAGCTGTTTTTT. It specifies CATSLRVGTGTGELFF.

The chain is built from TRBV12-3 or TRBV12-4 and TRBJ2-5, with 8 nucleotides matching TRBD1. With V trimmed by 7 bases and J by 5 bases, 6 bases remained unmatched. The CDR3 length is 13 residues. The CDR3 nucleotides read TGTGCCAGCACCTCGGACAGGGTTGAGACCCAGTACTTC. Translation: CASTSDRVETQYF.

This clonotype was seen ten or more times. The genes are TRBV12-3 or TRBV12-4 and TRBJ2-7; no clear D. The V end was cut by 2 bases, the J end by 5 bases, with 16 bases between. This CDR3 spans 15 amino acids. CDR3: CASSLTGRAADEQYF. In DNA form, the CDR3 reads TGTGCCAGCAGTTTAACTGGTAGAGCAGCAGACGAGCAGTACTTC.

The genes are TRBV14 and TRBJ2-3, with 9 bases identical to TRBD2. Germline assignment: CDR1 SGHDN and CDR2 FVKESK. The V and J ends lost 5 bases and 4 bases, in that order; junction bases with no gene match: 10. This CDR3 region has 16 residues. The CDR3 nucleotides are TGTGCCAGCAGCAAATTAGCGGGAGTTCCCCCAGATACGCAGTATTTT. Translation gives CASSKLAGVPPDTQYF.

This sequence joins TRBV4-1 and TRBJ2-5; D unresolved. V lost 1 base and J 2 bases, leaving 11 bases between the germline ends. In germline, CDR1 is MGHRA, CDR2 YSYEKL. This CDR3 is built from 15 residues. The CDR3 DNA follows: TGCGCCAGCAGCCAAGGCTCAGGCCCGCAAGAGACCCAGTACTTC. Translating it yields CASSQGSGPQETQYF.

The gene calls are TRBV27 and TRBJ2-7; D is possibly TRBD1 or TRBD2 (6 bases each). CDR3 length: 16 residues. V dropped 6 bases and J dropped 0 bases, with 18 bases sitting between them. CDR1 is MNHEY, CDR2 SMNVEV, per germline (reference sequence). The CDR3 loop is CASRGGEGTNSYEQYF. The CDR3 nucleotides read TGTGCCAGCAGGGGGGGAGAAGGGACAAACTCCTACGAGCAGTACTTC.

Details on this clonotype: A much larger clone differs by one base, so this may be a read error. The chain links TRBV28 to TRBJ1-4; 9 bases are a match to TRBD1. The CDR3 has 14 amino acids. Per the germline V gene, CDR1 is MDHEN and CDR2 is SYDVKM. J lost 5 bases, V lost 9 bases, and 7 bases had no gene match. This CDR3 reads CARYPGQGNEKLFF. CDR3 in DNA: TGTGCCAGGTATCCTGGACAGGGGAATGAAAAACTGTTTTTT. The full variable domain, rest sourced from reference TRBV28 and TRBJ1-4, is DVKVTQSSRYLVKRTGEKVFLECVQDMDHENMFWYRQDPGLGLRLIYFSYDVKMKEKGDIPEGYSVSREKKERFSLILESASTNQTSMYLCARYPGQGNEKLFFGSGTQLSVL.

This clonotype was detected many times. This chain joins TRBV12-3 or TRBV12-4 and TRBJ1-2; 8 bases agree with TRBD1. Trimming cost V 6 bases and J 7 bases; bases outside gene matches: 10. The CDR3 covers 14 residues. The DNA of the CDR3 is TGTGCCAGCAGCCCACAGGGGGGGATGTTTGGCTACACCTTC. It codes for CASSPQGGMFGYTF.

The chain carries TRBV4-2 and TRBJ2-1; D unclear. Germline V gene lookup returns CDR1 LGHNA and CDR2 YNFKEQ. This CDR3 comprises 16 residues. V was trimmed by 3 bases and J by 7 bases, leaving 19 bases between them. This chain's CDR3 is CASSQESAGSTNEQFF. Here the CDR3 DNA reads TGTGCCAGCAGCCAGGAAAGCGCCGGCTCTACGAATGAGCAGTTCTTC.

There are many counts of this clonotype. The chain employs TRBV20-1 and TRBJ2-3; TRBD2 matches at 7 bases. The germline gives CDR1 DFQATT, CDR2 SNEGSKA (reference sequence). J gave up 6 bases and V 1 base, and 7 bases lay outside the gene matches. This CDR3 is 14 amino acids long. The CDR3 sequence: CSARGRLAWDTQYF. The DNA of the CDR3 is TGCAGTGCTAGAGGGAGACTAGCTTGGGATACGCAGTATTTT.

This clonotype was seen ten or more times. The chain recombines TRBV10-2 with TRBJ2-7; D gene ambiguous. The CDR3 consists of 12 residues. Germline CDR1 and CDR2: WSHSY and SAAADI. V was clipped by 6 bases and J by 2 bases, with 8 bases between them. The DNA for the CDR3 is TGCGCCAGCAGACACTCGGCCTACGAGCAGTACTTC. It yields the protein CASRHSAYEQYF.

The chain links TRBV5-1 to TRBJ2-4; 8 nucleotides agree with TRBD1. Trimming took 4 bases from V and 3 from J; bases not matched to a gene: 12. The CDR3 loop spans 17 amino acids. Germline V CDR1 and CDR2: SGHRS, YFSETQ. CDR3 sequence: CASSRSGQGSLKNIQYF. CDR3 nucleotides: TGCGCCAGCAGCAGATCCGGACAGGGCTCCCTCAAAAACATTCAGTACTTC.

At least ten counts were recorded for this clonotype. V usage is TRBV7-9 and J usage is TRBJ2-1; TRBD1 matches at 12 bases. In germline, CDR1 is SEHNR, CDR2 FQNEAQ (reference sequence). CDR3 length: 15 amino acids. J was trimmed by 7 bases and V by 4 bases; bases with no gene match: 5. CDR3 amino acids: CASSYGGQGANEQFF. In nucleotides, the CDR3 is TGTGCCAGCAGCTACGGGGGACAGGGGGCAAATGAGCAGTTCTTC.

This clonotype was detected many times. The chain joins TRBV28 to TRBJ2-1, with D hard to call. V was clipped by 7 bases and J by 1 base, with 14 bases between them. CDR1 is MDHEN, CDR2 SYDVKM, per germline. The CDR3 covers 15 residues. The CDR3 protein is CASNRPSISYNEQFF. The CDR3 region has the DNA TGTGCCAGCAATAGGCCGTCTATTTCCTACAATGAGCAGTTCTTC.

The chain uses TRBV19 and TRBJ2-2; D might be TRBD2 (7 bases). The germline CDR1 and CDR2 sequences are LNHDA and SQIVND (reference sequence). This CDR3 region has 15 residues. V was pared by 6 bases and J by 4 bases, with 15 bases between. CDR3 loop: CASSPQGGGTGELFF. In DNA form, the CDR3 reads TGTGCCAGTAGCCCCCAGGGAGGGGGCACCGGGGAGCTGTTTTTT.